These T cell receptor beta chains were read from a single sample in a study of blood T cell repertoires in COVID-19. The protocol was immunoSEQ multiplex PCR, while the TCRdb copy is restricted to in-frame clones and leaves out a portion. The sample shows roughly 70,000 clones, 88% of them seen only once. The source material was peripheral blood. These receptors all stem from a human donor in a cohort sampled during active COVID-19. Each CDR3 is given with its conserved first and last residue. Fields, in order: D gene, clone size, J gene, V gene, CDR3 DNA, CDR3 protein. D genes are given only for firm matches. Size is stated for part of the rows, as once, few or many counts, or as a class when the clone is expanded.

>TRBD1|NA|TRBJ2-3|TRBV12-5
TGTGCTAGTGGTCCGGGACAGGGAAGGGAGGATACGCAGTATTTT
CASGPGQGREDTQYF
>NA|NA|TRBJ2-1|TRBV11-2
TGTGCCAGCAGTTTTGGGGCTGAGCAGTTCTTC
CASSFGAEQFF
>NA|NA|TRBJ1-2|TRBV7-9
TGTGCCAGCAGCTTAGGGGCCGGGGGTATCCACTATGGCTACACCTTC
CASSLGAGGIHYGYTF
>NA|few|TRBJ2-3|TRBV19
TGTGCCAGTAGTATGCAGGGGGGTGTAGATACGCAGTATTTT
CASSMQGGVDTQYF
>NA|NA|TRBJ2-5|TRBV7-9
TGTGCCAGCAGCTTATTACGAGGGCAAGAGACCCAGTACTTC
CASSLLRGQETQYF
>NA|NA|TRBJ2-1|TRBV12-3/TRBV12-4
TGTGCCAGCAGTCCTCACATGAATGAGCAGTTCTTC
CASSPHMNEQFF
>TRBD2|once|TRBJ2-2|TRBV20-1
TGCAGTGCTAGTGCGGCTAGCGGTTTCTACACCGGGGAGCTGTTTTTT
CSASAASGFYTGELFF
>NA|NA|TRBJ1-4|TRBV5-5
TGTGCCAGCAGCGCCCTTCGGGGGGGGCGGAATGAAAAACTGTTTTTT
CASSALRGGRNEKLFF
>NA|NA|TRBJ2-5|TRBV24-1
TGTGCCACCAGTGATTTAAAAGGGGCCCAGTACTTC
CATSDLKGAQYF
>NA|once|TRBJ2-3|TRBV10-3
TGTGCCATCAGTGGGGCAGGGTCGGGAGATACGCAGTATTTT
CAISGAGSGDTQYF
>TRBD2|NA|TRBJ2-2|TRBV7-6
TGTGCCAGCAGCTTAGTGGCTAGCGGGAGAGCCGGGGAGCTGTTTTTT
CASSLVASGRAGELFF
>TRBD1|NA|TRBJ1-5|TRBV5-1
TGCGCCAGCAGCTTGGACGGACAGGGGAATCAGCCCCAGCATTTT
CASSLDGQGNQPQHF
>TRBD1|NA|TRBJ1-1|TRBV11-3
TGTGCCAGCAGCCAGACAGGGGGCATAACTGAAGCTTTCTTT
CASSQTGGITEAFF
>NA|NA|TRBJ1-2|TRBV27
TGTGCCAGCAGTTTCTCAGGGCGGATTCGGAACTATGGCTACACCTTC
CASSFSGRIRNYGYTF
>TRBD1|few|TRBJ1-2|TRBV4-1
TGCGCCAGCAGCCAAGACAGGGGGCGCCATGGCTACACCTTC
CASSQDRGRHGYTF
>TRBD2|NA|TRBJ2-5|TRBV29-1
TGCAGCGTTGCGGGGGGGCGGGAGTACCGCTCCCAAGAGACCCAGTACTTC
CSVAGGREYRSQETQYF
>TRBD1|NA|TRBJ2-3|TRBV9
TGTGCCAGCAGCGTAGATCTTGGACAGGGGAACCCCACAGATACGCAGTATTTT
CASSVDLGQGNPTDTQYF
>TRBD2|once|TRBJ2-7|TRBV10-3
TGTGCCATCAGTGAGGGGATCGGGAGGTCCTCCTACGAGCAGTACTTC
CAISEGIGRSSYEQYF
>TRBD2|once|TRBJ2-3|TRBV5-1
TGCGCCAGCAGCTTGGAGACTAGCGTTTCAGATACGCAGTATTTT
CASSLETSVSDTQYF
>TRBD1|NA|TRBJ2-1|TRBV28
TGTGCCAGCAGGCCGCCCCCAGGGGGCGCCTACAATGAGCAGTTCTTC
CASRPPPGGAYNEQFF
>TRBD1|NA|TRBJ2-3|TRBV5-1
TGCGCCAGCAGCCAAACAGGGGGCGGCACAGATACGCAGTATTTT
CASSQTGGGTDTQYF
>TRBD1|NA|TRBJ2-7|TRBV6-6
TGTGCCAGCCGGGACAGAAGCTACGAGCAGTACTTC
CASRDRSYEQYF
>TRBD2|NA|TRBJ2-5|TRBV3-1/TRBV3-2
TGTGCCAGCAGCCAAGTGGGACTAGGGGAGGAGACCCAGTACTTC
CASSQVGLGEETQYF
>TRBD2|once|TRBJ2-7|TRBV4-1
TGCGCCAGCAGCCAGGGCTCCGGGACTAGAGTCTCCTACGAGCAGTACTTC
CASSQGSGTRVSYEQYF